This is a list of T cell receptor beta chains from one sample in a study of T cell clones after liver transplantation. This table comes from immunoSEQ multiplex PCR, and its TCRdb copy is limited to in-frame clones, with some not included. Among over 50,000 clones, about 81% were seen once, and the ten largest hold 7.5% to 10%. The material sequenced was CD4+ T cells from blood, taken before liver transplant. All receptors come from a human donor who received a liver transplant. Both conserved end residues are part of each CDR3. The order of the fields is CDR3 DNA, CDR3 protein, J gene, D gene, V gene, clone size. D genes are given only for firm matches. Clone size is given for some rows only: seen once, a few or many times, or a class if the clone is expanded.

CDR3 DNA: TGTGCCAGCAAGGGGTCCACTGAAGCTTTCTTT; CDR3 protein: CASKGSTEAFF; J gene: TRBJ1-1; D gene: .; V gene: TRBV2; clone size: .
CDR3 DNA: TGTGCCAGTACCAACATCGACAGAGACAATCAGCCCCAGCATTTT; CDR3 protein: CASTNIDRDNQPQHF; J gene: TRBJ1-5; D gene: .; V gene: TRBV19; clone size: .
CDR3 DNA: TGTGCTAGTGGTTACGGGGGGCAGGGTGGCTACACCTTC; CDR3 protein: CASGYGGQGGYTF; J gene: TRBJ1-2; D gene: .; V gene: TRBV12-5; clone size: .
CDR3 DNA: TGTGCCAGCACTGGGGGTCGAAGAGAAAAACTGTTTTTT; CDR3 protein: CASTGGRREKLFF; J gene: TRBJ1-4; D gene: .; V gene: TRBV2; clone size: .
CDR3 DNA: TGTGCCAGCAGTCCAGGCCCCGGACAGGGGGCAAGTAAGGGGGAGCTGTTTTTT; CDR3 protein: CASSPGPGQGASKGELFF; J gene: TRBJ2-2; D gene: TRBD1; V gene: TRBV27; clone size: few
CDR3 DNA: TGCAGTGCAACTGGGGGGGGTGAGGGGTTCTTC; CDR3 protein: CSATGGGEGFF; J gene: TRBJ2-1; D gene: TRBD2; V gene: TRBV20-1; clone size: .
CDR3 DNA: TGTGCCAGCAGTGAACGACCGGGGCCCTACGAGCAGTACTTC; CDR3 protein: CASSERPGPYEQYF; J gene: TRBJ2-7; D gene: .; V gene: TRBV2; clone size: .
CDR3 DNA: TGTGCCAGTAAGGGAGACAGTCACACCGGGGAGCTGTTTTTT; CDR3 protein: CASKGDSHTGELFF; J gene: TRBJ2-2; D gene: .; V gene: TRBV19; clone size: once
CDR3 DNA: TGTGCCAGCAGCCAGACCTCCCCTAATGAAAAACTGTTTTTT; CDR3 protein: CASSQTSPNEKLFF; J gene: TRBJ1-4; D gene: .; V gene: TRBV6-6; clone size: .
CDR3 DNA: TGTGCCATCAGTCCGGACAGGGAAAAACTGTTTTTT; CDR3 protein: CAISPDREKLFF; J gene: TRBJ1-4; D gene: TRBD1; V gene: TRBV10-3; clone size: few
CDR3 DNA: TGTGCCTGGAGTACCCATTCAGGGTCAGACGGTGAAAAACTGTTTTTT; CDR3 protein: CAWSTHSGSDGEKLFF; J gene: TRBJ1-4; D gene: .; V gene: TRBV30; clone size: .
CDR3 DNA: TGTGCCAGCTCAGGGGGGATGGGGACTGAAGCTTTCTTT; CDR3 protein: CASSGGMGTEAFF; J gene: TRBJ1-1; D gene: .; V gene: TRBV18; clone size: once
CDR3 DNA: TGTGCCAGCAGCTTGGGGGGTTGGCAGTACTTC; CDR3 protein: CASSLGGWQYF; J gene: TRBJ2-7; D gene: .; V gene: TRBV6-5; clone size: .
CDR3 DNA: TGCAGCGTTGGACAGGGGGCGCCCGGGGCCAACGTCCTGACTTTC; CDR3 protein: CSVGQGAPGANVLTF; J gene: TRBJ2-6; D gene: TRBD1; V gene: TRBV29-1; clone size: .
CDR3 DNA: TGTGCCAGCAGTGACGGCAACAGGGGGACAATGGGGCAGTTCTTC; CDR3 protein: CASSDGNRGTMGQFF; J gene: TRBJ2-1; D gene: TRBD1; V gene: TRBV6-4; clone size: many
CDR3 DNA: TGTGCCAGCAGCCCCCGGGGGGGGGCCTACCCCCTGGAGCAGTACTTC; CDR3 protein: CASSPRGGAYPLEQYF; J gene: TRBJ2-7; D gene: TRBD2; V gene: TRBV14; clone size: .
CDR3 DNA: TGTGCCACCAGCACCTCAACAGGGGCACTTGGGTTTGCTTTCTTT; CDR3 protein: CATSTSTGALGFAFF; J gene: TRBJ1-1; D gene: TRBD1; V gene: TRBV15; clone size: once
CDR3 DNA: TGTGCCAGCACCGAGCTACGCGAGCAGTACTTC; CDR3 protein: CASTELREQYF; J gene: TRBJ2-7; D gene: .; V gene: TRBV2; clone size: once
CDR3 DNA: TGTGCCAGCAGCTTTGGGCTTCGGGGACGGGAGACCCAGTACTTC; CDR3 protein: CASSFGLRGRETQYF; J gene: TRBJ2-5; D gene: .; V gene: TRBV11-2; clone size: once
CDR3 DNA: TGTGCCAGTAGTATCCGCCGGGGAGCAGGGACCCAAAACACTGAAGCTTTCTTT; CDR3 protein: CASSIRRGAGTQNTEAFF; J gene: TRBJ1-1; D gene: .; V gene: TRBV19; clone size: .
CDR3 DNA: TGTGCCAGCAGCTTCGTCGGGACAGGGGTGGAGACCCAGTACTTC; CDR3 protein: CASSFVGTGVETQYF; J gene: TRBJ2-5; D gene: TRBD1; V gene: TRBV7-2; clone size: .
CDR3 DNA: TGTGCCACCCAAACTACCGGGAGCACAGATACGCAGTATTTT; CDR3 protein: CATQTTGSTDTQYF; J gene: TRBJ2-3; D gene: .; V gene: TRBV7-8; clone size: .
CDR3 DNA: TGCAGTGCTAGATACGGACGGACCCAGTACTTC; CDR3 protein: CSARYGRTQYF; J gene: TRBJ2-5; D gene: .; V gene: TRBV20-1; clone size: .
CDR3 DNA: TGCGCCAGCAGCTTGTCCCTAGCGGGAATACGTAGCACAGATACGCAGTATTTT; CDR3 protein: CASSLSLAGIRSTDTQYF; J gene: TRBJ2-3; D gene: TRBD2; V gene: TRBV5-1; clone size: .
CDR3 DNA: TGTGCCAGCAGCTCTGTGGGGACAGCTAACTATGGCTACACCTTC; CDR3 protein: CASSSVGTANYGYTF; J gene: TRBJ1-2; D gene: TRBD1; V gene: TRBV7-9; clone size: .
CDR3 DNA: TGTGCCAGCAGCTTACGACAGGGCTTCGGAAACACCATATATTTT; CDR3 protein: CASSLRQGFGNTIYF; J gene: TRBJ1-3; D gene: TRBD1; V gene: TRBV14; clone size: .
CDR3 DNA: TGTGCCAGCTCACCACCGACTAGCGGCATCTACGAGCAGTACTTC; CDR3 protein: CASSPPTSGIYEQYF; J gene: TRBJ2-7; D gene: TRBD2; V gene: TRBV18; clone size: few